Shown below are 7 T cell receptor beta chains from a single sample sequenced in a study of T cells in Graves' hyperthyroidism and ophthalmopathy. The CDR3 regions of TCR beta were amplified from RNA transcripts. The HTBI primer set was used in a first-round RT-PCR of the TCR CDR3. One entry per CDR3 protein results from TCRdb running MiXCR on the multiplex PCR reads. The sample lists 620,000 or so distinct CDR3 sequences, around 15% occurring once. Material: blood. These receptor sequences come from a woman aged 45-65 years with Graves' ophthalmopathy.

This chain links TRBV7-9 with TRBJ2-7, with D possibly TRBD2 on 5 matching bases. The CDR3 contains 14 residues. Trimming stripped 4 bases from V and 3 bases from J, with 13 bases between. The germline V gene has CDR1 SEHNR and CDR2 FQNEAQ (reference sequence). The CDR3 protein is CASSSPGSNYEQYF. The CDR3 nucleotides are TGTGCCAGCAGCTCACCGGGGTCTAACTACGAGCAGTACTTC.

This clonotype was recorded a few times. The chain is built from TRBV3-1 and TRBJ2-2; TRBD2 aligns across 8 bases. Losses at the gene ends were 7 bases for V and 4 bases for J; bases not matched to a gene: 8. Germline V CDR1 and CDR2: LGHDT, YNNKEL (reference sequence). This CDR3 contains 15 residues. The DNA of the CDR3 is TGTGCCAGCAAATTACTAGCGGAACCCACCGGGGAGCTGTTTTTT. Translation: CASKLLAEPTGELFF.

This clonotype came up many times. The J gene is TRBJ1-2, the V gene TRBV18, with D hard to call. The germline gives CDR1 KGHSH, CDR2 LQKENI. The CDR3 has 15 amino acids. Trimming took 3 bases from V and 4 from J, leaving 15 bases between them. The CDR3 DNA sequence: TGTGCCAGCTCACCGGGAATCTCCGTGGGCTATGGCTACACCTTC. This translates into CASSPGISVGYGYTF.

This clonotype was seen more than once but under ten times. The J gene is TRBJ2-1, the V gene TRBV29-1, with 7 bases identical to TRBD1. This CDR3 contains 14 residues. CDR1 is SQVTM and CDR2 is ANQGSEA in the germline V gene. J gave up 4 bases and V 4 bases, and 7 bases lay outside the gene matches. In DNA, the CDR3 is TGCAGCGTTGCAAGACAGGGACCGTACAATGAGCAGTTCTTC. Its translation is CSVARQGPYNEQFF.

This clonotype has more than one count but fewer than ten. This chain's CDR3 is CASSLEGWEQYF. CDR3 coding DNA: TGTGCCAGCAGCTTGGAAGGTTGGGAGCAGTACTTC. The chain couples TRBV5-6 to TRBJ2-7; D unresolved. Looked up from germline, CDR1 is SGHDT and CDR2 is YYEEEE. The CDR3 has 12 amino acids. The germline V and J ends were trimmed by 0 bases and 7 bases, with 8 bases remaining between them. Variable domain in full (rest from reference TRBV5-6 and TRBJ2-7): DAGVTQSPTHLIKTRGQQVTLRCSPKSGHDTVSWYQQALGQGPQFIFQYYEEEERQRGNFPDRFSGHQFPNYSSELNVNALLLGDSALYLCASSLEGWEQYFGPGTRLTVT.

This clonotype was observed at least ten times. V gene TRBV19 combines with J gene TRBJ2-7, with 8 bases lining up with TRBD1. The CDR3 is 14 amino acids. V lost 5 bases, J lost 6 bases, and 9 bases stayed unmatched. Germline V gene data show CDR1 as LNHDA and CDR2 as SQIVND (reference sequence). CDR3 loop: CASSFRTGFGEQYF. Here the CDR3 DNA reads TGTGCCAGTAGTTTCCGGACAGGGTTCGGCGAGCAGTACTTC.

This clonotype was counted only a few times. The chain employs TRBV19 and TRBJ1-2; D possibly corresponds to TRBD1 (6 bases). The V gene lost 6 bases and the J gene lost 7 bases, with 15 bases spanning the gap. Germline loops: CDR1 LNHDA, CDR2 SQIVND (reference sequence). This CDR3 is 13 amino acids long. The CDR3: CASRPTGVGGYTF. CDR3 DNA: TGTGCCAGTAGACCGACAGGCGTCGGTGGCTACACCTTC.